This entry is about one T cell receptor beta chain. The same CDR3 arises from other DNA sequences in this sample as well. This entry is derived from a study of blood T cell repertoires in COVID-19. About the study: Sources were T cells, B-cell-depleted T cells, or PBMCs; the material itself was cDNA or gDNA.

Authors' analysis steps: Amplification from reference gene primers served as the basis for estimated nucleated cell counts. Generated by immunoSEQ multiplex PCR, the TCRdb table keeps only in-frame clones and is missing some. V and J calls and clone size are given by that table; D and trimming were obtained from the DNA. The data show 95,000 to 120,000 clones, approximately 85% seen once. Sequenced material: peripheral blood. This sequence was found in a woman aged 60-70 years with COVID-19, enrolled during active disease.

The CDR3, as DNA: TGTGCCAGCAGCTTCCAAGAGACCCAGTACTTC. This encodes CASSFQETQYF. V usage is TRBV12-3 or TRBV12-4 and J usage is TRBJ2-5; D call uncertain. This CDR3 comprises 11 residues. V lost 6 bases and J 1 base, leaving 3 bases between the germline ends.